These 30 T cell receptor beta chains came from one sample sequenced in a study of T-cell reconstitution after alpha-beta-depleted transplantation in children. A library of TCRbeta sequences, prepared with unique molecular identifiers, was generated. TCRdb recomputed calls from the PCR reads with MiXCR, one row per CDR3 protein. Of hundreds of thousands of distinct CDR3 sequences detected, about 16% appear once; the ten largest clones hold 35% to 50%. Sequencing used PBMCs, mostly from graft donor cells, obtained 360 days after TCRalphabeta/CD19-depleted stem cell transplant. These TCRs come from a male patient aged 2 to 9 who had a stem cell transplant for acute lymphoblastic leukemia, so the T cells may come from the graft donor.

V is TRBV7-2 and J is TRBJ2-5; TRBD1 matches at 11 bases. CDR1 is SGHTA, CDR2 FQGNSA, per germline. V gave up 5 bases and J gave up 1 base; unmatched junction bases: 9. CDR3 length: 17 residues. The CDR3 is CASSPGTGGAIQETQYF. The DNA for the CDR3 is TGTGCCAGCAGCCCCGGGACAGGGGGGGCGATCCAAGAGACCCAGTACTTC.

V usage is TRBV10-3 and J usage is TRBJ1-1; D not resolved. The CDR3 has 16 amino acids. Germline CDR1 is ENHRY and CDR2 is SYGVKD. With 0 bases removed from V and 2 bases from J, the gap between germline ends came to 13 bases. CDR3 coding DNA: TGTGCCATCAGTGAGTCCACTTTCAGGTTCAACACTGAAGCTTTCTTT. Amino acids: CAISESTFRFNTEAFF.

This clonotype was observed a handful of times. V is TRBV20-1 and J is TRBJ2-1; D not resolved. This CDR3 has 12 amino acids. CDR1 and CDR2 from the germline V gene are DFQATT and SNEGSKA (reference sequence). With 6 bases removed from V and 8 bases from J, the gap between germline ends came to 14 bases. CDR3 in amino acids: CSAPVAIDEQFF. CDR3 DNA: TGCAGTGCCCCCGTAGCAATCGATGAGCAGTTCTTC.

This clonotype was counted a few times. The CDR3 DNA reads as TGCGCCAGCCGTAAGGGAACTAGCGAGGGGCAGTACTTC. Its translation is CASRKGTSEGQYF. The rearrangement uses TRBV5-1 and TRBJ2-7; the match to TRBD2 covers 7 bases. Trimming cost V 7 bases and J 9 bases; bases outside gene matches: 13. CDR3 length equals 13 residues. CDR1 and CDR2 (germline): SGHRS, YFSETQ.

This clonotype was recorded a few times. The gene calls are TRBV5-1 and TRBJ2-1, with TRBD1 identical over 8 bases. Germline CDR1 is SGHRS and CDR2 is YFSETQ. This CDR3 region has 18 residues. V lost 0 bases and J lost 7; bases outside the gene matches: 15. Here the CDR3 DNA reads TGCGCCAGCAGCTTGGGGCGCGGGACAGGCGGGTTTTGGAATGAGCAGTTCTTC. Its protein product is CASSLGRGTGGFWNEQFF. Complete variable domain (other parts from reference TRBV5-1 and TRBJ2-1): KAGVTQTPRYLIKTRGQQVTLSCSPISGHRSVSWYQQTPGQGLQFLFEYFSETQRNKGNFPGRFSGRQFSNSRSEMNVSTLELGDSALYLCASSLGRGTGGFWNEQFFGPGTRLTVL.

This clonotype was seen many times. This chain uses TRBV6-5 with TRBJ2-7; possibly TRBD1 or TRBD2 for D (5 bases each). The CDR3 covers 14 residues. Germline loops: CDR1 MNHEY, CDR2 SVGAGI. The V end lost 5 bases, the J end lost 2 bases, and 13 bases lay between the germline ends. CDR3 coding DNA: TGTGCCAGCAGTCACCGGGACGGGGCCTACGAGCAGTACTTC. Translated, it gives CASSHRDGAYEQYF.

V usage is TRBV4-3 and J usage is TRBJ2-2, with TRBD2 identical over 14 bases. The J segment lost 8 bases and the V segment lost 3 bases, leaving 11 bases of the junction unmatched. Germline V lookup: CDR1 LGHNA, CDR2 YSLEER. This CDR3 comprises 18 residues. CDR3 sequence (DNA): TGCGCCAGCAGCCACAGACTAGCGGGAGGGCCAGGGACAGGGGAGCTGTTTTTT. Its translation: CASSHRLAGGPGTGELFF.

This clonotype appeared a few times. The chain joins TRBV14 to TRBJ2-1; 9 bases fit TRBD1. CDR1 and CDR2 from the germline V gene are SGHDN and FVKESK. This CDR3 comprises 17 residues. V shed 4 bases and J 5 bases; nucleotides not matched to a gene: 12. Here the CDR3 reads CASSPPGQGRENNEQFF. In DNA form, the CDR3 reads TGTGCCAGCAGCCCCCCGGGACAGGGTCGGGAGAACAATGAGCAGTTCTTC.

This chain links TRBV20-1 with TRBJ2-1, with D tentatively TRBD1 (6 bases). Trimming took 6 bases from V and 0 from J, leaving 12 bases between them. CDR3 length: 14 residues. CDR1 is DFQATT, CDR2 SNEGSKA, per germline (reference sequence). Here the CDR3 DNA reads TGCAGTGCCAGAACAGGGCTCTCCTACAATGAGCAGTTCTTC. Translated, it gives CSARTGLSYNEQFF.

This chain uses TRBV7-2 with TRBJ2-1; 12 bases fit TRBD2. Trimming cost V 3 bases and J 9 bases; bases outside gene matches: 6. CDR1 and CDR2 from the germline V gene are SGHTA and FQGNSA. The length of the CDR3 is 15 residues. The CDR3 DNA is TGTGCCAGCAGCTTTAGACTAGCGGGAGCACCTGAGCAGTTCTTC. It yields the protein CASSFRLAGAPEQFF.

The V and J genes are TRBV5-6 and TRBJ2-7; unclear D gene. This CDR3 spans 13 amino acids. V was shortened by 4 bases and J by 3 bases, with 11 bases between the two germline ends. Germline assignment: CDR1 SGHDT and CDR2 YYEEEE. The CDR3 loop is CASSPGLFYEQYF. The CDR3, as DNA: TGTGCCAGCAGCCCCGGGCTCTTCTACGAGCAGTACTTC.

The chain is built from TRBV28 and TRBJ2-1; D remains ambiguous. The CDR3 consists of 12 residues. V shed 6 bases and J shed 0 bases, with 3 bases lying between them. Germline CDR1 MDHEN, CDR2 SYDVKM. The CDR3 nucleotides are TGTGCCAGCAGGAGCTCCTACAATGAGCAGTTCTTC. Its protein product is CASRSSYNEQFF. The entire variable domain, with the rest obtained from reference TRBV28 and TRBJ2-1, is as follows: DVKVTQSSRYLVKRTGEKVFLECVQDMDHENMFWYRQDPGLGLRLIYFSYDVKMKEKGDIPEGYSVSREKKERFSLILESASTNQTSMYLCASRSSYNEQFFGPGTRLTVL.

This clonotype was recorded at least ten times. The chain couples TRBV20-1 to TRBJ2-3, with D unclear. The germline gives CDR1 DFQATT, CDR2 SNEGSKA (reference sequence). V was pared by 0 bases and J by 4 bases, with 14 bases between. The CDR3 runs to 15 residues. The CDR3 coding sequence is TGCAGTGCTAGAGATTGGCGCACAACGGCAGATACGCAGTATTTT. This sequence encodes CSARDWRTTADTQYF.

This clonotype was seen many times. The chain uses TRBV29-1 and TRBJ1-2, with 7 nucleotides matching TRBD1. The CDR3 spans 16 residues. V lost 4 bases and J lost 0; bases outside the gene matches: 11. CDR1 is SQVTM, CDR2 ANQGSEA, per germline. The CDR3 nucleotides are TGCAGCGTTGCGTATGAGAGGGACAGCCCTAACTATGGCTACACCTTC. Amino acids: CSVAYERDSPNYGYTF.

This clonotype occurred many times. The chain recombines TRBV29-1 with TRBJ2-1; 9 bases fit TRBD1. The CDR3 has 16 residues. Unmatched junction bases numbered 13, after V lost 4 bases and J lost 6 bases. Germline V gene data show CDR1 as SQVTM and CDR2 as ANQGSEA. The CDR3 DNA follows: TGCAGCGTTGCACCGCCGACAGGGGGAGTATCCAATGAGCAGTTCTTC. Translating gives CSVAPPTGGVSNEQFF.

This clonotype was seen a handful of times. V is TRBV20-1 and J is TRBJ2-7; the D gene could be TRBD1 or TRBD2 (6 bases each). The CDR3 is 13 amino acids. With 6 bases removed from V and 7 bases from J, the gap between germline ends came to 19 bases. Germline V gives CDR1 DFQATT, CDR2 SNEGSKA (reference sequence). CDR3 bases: TGCAGTGCCCCTCCTTGGGGGGCGAGTGAGCAGTACTTC. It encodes CSAPPWGASEQYF.

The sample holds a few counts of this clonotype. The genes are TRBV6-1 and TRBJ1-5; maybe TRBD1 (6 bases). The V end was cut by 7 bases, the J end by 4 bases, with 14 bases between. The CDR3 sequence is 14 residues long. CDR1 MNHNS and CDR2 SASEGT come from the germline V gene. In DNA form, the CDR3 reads TGTGCCAGCACCACGGGGGGGCCAAATCAGCCCCAGCATTTT. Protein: CASTTGGPNQPQHF.

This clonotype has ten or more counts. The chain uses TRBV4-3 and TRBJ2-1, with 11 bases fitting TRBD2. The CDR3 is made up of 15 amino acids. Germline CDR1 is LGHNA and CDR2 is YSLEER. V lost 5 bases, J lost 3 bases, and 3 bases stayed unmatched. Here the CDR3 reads CASSTGLAVYNEQFF. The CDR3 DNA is TGCGCCAGCAGCACGGGACTAGCGGTCTACAATGAGCAGTTCTTC.

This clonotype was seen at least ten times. CDR3 residues: CASSLAERREKLFF. The CDR3 nucleotides read TGTGCCAGCAGCCTCGCGGAGAGGAGGGAAAAACTGTTTTTT. This chain uses TRBV12-3 or TRBV12-4 with TRBJ1-4; no clear D. The CDR3 has 14 amino acids. Deletions cut 6 bases from V and 8 bases from J, with 16 bases between.

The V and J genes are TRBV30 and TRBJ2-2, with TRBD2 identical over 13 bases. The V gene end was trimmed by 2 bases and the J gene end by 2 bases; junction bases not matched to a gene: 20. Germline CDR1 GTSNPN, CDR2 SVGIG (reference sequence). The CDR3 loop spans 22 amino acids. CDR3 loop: CAWSKSQGTSGESLVNTGELFF. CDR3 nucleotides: TGTGCCTGGAGTAAATCCCAGGGGACTAGCGGGGAGAGTCTTGTTAACACCGGGGAGCTGTTTTTT.

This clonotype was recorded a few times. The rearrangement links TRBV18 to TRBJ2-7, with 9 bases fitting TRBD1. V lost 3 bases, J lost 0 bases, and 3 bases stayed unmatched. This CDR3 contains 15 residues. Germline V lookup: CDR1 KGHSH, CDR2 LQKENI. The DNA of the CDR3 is TGTGCCAGCTCACCGGGGACAGGGACCTCCTACGAGCAGTACTTC. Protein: CASSPGTGTSYEQYF.

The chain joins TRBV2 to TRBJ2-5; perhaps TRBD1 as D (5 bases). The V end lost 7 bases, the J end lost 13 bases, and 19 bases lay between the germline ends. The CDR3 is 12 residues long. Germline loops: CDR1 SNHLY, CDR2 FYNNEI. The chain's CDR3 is CASTYGHAGLYF. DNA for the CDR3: TGTGCCAGCACCTATGGACATGCCGGCCTGTACTTC.

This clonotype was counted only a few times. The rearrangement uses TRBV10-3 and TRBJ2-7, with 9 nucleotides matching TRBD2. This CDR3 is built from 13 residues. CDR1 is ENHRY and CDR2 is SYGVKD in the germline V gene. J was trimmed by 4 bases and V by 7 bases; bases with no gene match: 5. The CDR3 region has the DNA TGTGCCATCACCGGAGCGGGGGGATACGAGCAGTACTTC. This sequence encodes CAITGAGGYEQYF.

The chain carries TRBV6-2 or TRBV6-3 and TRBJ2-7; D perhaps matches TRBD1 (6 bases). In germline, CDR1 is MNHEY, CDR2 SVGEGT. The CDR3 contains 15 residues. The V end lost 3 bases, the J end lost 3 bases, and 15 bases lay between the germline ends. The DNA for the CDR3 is TGTGCCAGCAGTTATAAACCGGGACATCTCTACGAGCAGTACTTC. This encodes CASSYKPGHLYEQYF.

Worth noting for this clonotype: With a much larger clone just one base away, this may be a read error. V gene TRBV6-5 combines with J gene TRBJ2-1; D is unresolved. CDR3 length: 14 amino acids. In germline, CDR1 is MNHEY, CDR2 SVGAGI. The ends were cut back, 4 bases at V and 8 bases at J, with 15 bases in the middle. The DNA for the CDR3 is TGTGCCAGCAGTTGCTCGGGCAGATCATATGAGCAGTTCTTC. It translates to CASSCSGRSYEQFF.

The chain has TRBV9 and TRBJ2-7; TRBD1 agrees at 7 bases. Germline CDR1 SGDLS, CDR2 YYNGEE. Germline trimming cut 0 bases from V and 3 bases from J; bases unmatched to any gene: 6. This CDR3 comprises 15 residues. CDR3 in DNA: TGTGCCAGCAGCGTAGAAGGGACAGAACGCTACGAGCAGTACTTC. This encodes CASSVEGTERYEQYF.

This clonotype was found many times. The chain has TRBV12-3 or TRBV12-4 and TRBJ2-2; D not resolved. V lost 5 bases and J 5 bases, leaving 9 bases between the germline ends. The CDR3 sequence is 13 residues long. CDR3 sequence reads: CASSPRRTGELFF. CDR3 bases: TGTGCCAGCAGTCCTAGAAGGACCGGGGAGCTGTTTTTT.

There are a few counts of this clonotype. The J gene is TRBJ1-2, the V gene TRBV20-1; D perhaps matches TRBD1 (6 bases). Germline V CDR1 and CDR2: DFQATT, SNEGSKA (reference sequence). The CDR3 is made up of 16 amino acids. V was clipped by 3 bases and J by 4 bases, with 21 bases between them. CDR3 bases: TGCAGTGCTAGGAAGGGGGTGTGGGGCCCCATCTATGGCTACACCTTC. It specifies CSARKGVWGPIYGYTF.

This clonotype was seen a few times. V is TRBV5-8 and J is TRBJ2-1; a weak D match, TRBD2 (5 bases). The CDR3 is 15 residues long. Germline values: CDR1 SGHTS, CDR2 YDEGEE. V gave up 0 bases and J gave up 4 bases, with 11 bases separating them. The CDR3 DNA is TGTGCCAGCAGCTTGGTACTAGTGAGATACAATGAGCAGTTCTTC. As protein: CASSLVLVRYNEQFF. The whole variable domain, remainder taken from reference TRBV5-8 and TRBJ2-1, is EAGVTQSPTHLIKTRGQQATLRCSPISGHTSVYWYQQALGLGLQFLLWYDEGEERNRGNFPPRFSGRQFPNYSSELNVNALELEDSALYLCASSLVLVRYNEQFFGPGTRLTVL.

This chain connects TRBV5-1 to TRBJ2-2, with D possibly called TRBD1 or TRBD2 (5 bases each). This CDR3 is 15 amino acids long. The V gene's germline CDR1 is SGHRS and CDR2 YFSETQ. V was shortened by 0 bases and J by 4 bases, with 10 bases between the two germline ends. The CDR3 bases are TGCGCCAGCAGCTTGGCAGGGAGCGGCACCGGGGAGCTGTTTTTT. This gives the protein CASSLAGSGTGELFF.